This TCR beta chain was captured in a study of cytomegalovirus exposure and HLA in healthy donors (dated by TCRdb to between 2016 and 2019). Broadly, across the study: According to an earlier analysis of 587 of the donors, 150 million to 200 million T cells yielded approximately 120 million unique TCR beta sequences and about 300 Gb of sequence data. In a later genetic analysis, genome-wide SNP genotypes for about 65% of the 666 donors were used, and that subset was treated as a discovery cohort. Every repertoire in the discovery cohort had been generated on one and the same sequencing platform. Donor age, sex, ethnicity and CMV serostatus were compiled together with the repertoire data. HLA typing covered class I and class II loci at four-digit resolution. A separate validation cohort of about 110 different subjects was used in addition to the roughly 670-subject first cohort. Of the approximately 400 genotyped donors, around 81% fell in the genetic ancestry cluster associated with self-reported Caucasian donors. A later analysis re-analyzed previously published TCR beta repertoires from 660 or so donors and added high-resolution HLA genotyping to study TCR occurrence patterns. Because of strong linkage in the cohort, 4 to 6 DR-DQ haplotypes were treated as single units for association and clustering. Approximately 300 gigabases of sequencing data and around 80 million unique TCR sequences made up an early release that covered under 750 HLA-typed donors. The study aimed to test whether cataloging public T cell receptors could reveal signatures of past pathogen exposure. To predict cytomegalovirus infection status, the study brought together high-throughput TCR immunosequencing, statistical association of individual TCRs with disease status, and machine learning. Among 398 genotyped donors of the cohort, an average of around 220,000 unique TCR beta nucleotide sequences was sequenced per donor, of which approximately 18% were non-productive. To decide whether each TCR beta V gene segment behaved as functional or pseudogenic, an earlier analysis of some 600 of the donors relied on high-throughput TCR beta sequencing. The study profiled the T cell repertoires of some 610 subjects by immunosequencing and related them to cytomegalovirus serostatus. The number of typed donors differed by locus: about 620-640 for A, B, C, DRB1 and DQB1; 500 to 550 for DQA1; fewer than 610 for DPA1; and around 470 for DPB1. Rather than drawing on any new phenotypic data, the later analysis identified candidate immune exposures from TCR beta sequences and the way those sequences occurred across donors.

The CDR3 holds 16 amino acids from the cysteine to the phenylalanine. Of all the DNA, just the CDR3 is kept, 48 bases in frame from base 1. CDR1 and CDR2 are drawn from the germline V gene (reference sequence): SEHNR, FQNEAQ. Trimming leaves V shorter by 7 bases and J shorter by 5 bases, with the junction holding 8 bases beyond the gene matches. In total, about 650 healthy bone marrow donors made up the cohort. Cohort members were all nominally healthy when sampled, although unrecorded immune exposures were likely present. The donor was CMV seropositive and was included in the group of around 300 seropositive cohort members. A peripheral blood sample was provided by each donor, and peripheral blood mononuclear cells were used for TCR beta sequencing. The Qiagen DNeasy Blood Extraction Kit was used to extract genomic DNA from the blood cell samples. Library generation was performed with the immunoSEQ multiplex PCR assay. For the multiplex PCR, a mixture combining 60 forward primers for TCR Vbeta segments and 13 reverse primers for TCR Jbeta segments was used. The CDR3 region of rearranged TCR beta genes was amplified from genomic DNA with a multiplex PCR assay. Amplified TCR beta libraries were sequenced as 87-base-pair reads on the Illumina HiSeq System. As for the original processing: A later analysis counted some 74 million unique TCR beta chains across the 666 repertoires, and some 11 million of these chains were shared by at least two donors. Raw reads were error-corrected and collapsed into unique sequences by a nearest-neighbor algorithm in which closely related sequences were merged to remove PCR and sequencing errors. V, D and J gene segments were assigned by aligning CDR3 sequences to IMGT reference sequences. For a sequence to be retained, a match of at least six nucleotides was required to both a V gene segment and a J gene segment. A rearrangement was called productive if the CDR3 had no stop codons and remained in frame with V and J, and every other rearrangement was called non-productive. Following IMGT convention, CDR3 was defined as the stretch from the second conserved V-encoded cysteine up to the conserved J-encoded phenylalanine. In an earlier analysis of 587 of the donors, sequences lacking an unambiguous match to a single V gene segment were excluded. An earlier analysis of about 590 of the donors classified V segments as functional when productive rearrangements were above 56.7% and as segregating when the standard deviation between donors was above 5%. A statistical classification framework was developed to diagnose cytomegalovirus status using the catalog of TCR beta chain sequences. In a later analysis, V and J genes were assigned by comparing TCR nucleotide sequences against IMGT/GENE-DB human TR gene sequences. Using the TCRdist pipeline, a later analysis assigned CDR3 sequences along with most-parsimonious VDJ recombination scenarios. In a later analysis, every TCR beta chain was defined by the combination of its CDR3 amino acid sequence and its V-gene family, and reads without a unique V-gene family were dropped. A later analysis removed 600 or so highly shared, low-generation-probability nucleotide sequences to deal with suspected cross-contamination and a sequencing artifact. For each public chain, a later analysis derived a clonal expansion index from normalized ranks of inferred template counts within each repertoire. Generation probabilities in a later analysis came from a VDJ recombination model fitted to out-of-frame rearrangements, and those results were checked against IGoR. In a later analysis, TCR-TCR, TCR-HLA and TCR-CMV co-occurrence was scored with hypergeometric tests, and a repertoire-size bias correction was applied to TCR pairs. A later analysis estimated false discovery rates by permuting HLA or CMV assignments 20 times. In a later analysis, co-occurring TCRs were grouped using DBSCAN, and TCRdist sequence similarity was added for clustering within HLA-allele-positive subsets. Repertoires with fewer than 30,000 or more than 120,000 public chains, plus five repertoires with anomalous nucleotide sharing, were excluded from co-occurrence clustering. The table comes from immuneACCESS by way of TCRdb, which keeps in-frame sequences with V and J called. Part of the clones is missing from these tables; in studies checked, under half for an unresolved V gene and the rest for unknown reasons. V and J calls and clone size are as listed in that table; D and trimming were resolved from the DNA. Recorded for this sample are 150,000 to 200,000 clones; about 85% of them occurred a single time. The ten top clones hold roughly 6.2% of the sample.

Study-wide conclusions, independent of this receptor: It was suggested by the authors that the approach could potentially be generalized to other disease states and immunological phenotypes. Because the 87-base-pair reads could not distinguish some IMGT-functional V segments, including TRBV6-2 and TRBV6-3, those segments were excluded. Compared with equally common non-associated chains, HLA-associated TCR beta chains in a later analysis were more clonally expanded and had lower generation probabilities. A group of highly shared sequence variants was considered likely to be a technical artifact of the sequencing pipeline. The classifier was reported to diagnose cytomegalovirus status with high specificity and sensitivity in both the original cohort and the validation cohort. When HLA alleles, especially DR and DQ, strongly co-occurred, TCR associations were difficult to assign to individual alleles. In a later analysis, 15,000 to 20,000 TCR beta sequences were associated with specific HLA alleles at a false discovery rate of 0.05. Linkage disequilibrium might explain the correlated functional status among segregating V segments, but an unknown experimental factor could not be excluded. According to a later analysis, parvovirus B19, influenza, CMV and Epstein-Barr virus appeared linked to several top co-occurrence clusters. The only immune exposure information available for the cohort was CMV serostatus. In a later analysis, TCR association rates were found to vary across HLA loci, with the most associated TCRs seen for DRB1 alleles and the fewest for HLA-C alleles. Presence/absence analyses assumed roughly uniform sequencing depth across donors, an assumption that may not hold. An earlier analysis of around 500 of the donors showed that most TCR beta V segments appeared in productive rearrangements either about 87% or about 30% of the time, which broadly matched IMGT annotations. Because HLA typing was missing for some donors at each locus, association tests included only the typed subset. Only TCR beta chains were sequenced in this cohort, and the absence of alpha or paired-chain data limited detectable features. Three of the identified cytomegalovirus-associated TCR beta chains were confirmed in vitro to be specific for cytomegalovirus antigens. The study gave a list of 150 to 200 TCR beta chains associated with cytomegalovirus. A later analysis found that most CMV-associated TCR beta chains appeared HLA-restricted, with HLA associations seemingly driven largely by CMV exposure. A further reported finding was that TCR beta sequences accurately predicted the HLA-A and HLA-B alleles for most subjects in the first cohort. Roughly 17 rarely observed V segments, including chromosome 9 orphons, were excluded from the earlier analysis of almost 600 of the donors because counts were too low. V-gene and J-gene trimming of TCR beta chains was associated with a missense DCLRE1C variant in a later genetic analysis, and the association was replicated in an independent cohort. According to a later genetic analysis, donors in an Asian-associated ancestry cluster had fewer N-insertions in productive TCRs than the roughly 670-donor mean. Across donors, most TCR sequences were observed very rarely, whereas some public TCRs were present in many individuals.

About this clone itself: The antigen it binds to is not known. One base away there is no much larger clone; base qualities are not given.

Specimen: PBMCs. Recombination connected TRBV7-9 to TRBJ2-2; the central 12 bases match TRBD2. The sequence derives from a male donor in good health and CMV-seropositive. The nucleotides are TGTGCCAGCAACCTAGCGGGAGGGCCGGAAACCGGGGAGCTGTTTTTT. It translates as CASNLAGGPETGELFF.